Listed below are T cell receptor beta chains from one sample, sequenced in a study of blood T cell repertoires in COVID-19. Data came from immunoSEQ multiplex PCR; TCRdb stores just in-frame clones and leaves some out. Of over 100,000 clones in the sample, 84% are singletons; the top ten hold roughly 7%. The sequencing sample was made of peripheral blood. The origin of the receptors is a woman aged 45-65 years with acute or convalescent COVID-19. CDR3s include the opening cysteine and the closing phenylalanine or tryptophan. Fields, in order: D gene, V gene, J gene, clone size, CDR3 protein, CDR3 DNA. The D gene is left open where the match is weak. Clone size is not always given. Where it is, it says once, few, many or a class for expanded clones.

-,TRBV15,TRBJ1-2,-,CATSRDNSGQYGYTF,TGTGCCACCAGCAGAGATAATTCGGGACAATATGGCTACACCTTC
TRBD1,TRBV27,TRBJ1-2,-,CASSFWTGANYGYTF,TGTGCCAGCAGTTTTTGGACAGGAGCTAACTATGGCTACACCTTC
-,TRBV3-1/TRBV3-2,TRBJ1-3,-,CASSPTLGGFSGNTIYF,TGTGCCAGCAGCCCTACCCTAGGGGGATTCTCTGGAAACACCATATATTTT
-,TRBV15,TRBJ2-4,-,CATSKEFPNIQYF,TGTGCCACCAGCAAGGAGTTCCCGAACATTCAGTACTTC
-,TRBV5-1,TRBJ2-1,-,CASSLTGKYSDEQFF,TGCGCCAGCAGCTTGACAGGGAAATACAGCGATGAGCAGTTCTTC
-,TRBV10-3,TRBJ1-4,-,CAIREGGDEKLFF,TGTGCCATCAGAGAGGGAGGGGATGAAAAACTGTTTTTT
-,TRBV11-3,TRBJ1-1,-,CASSTSGVNTEAFF,TGTGCCAGCAGCACTAGTGGAGTAAACACTGAAGCTTTCTTT
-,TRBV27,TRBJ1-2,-,CASGRGPNYGYTF,TGTGCCAGCGGCAGGGGCCCGAACTATGGCTACACCTTC
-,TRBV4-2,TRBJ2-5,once,CASSQGRTRETQYF,TGTGCCAGCAGCCAGGGCCGAACTAGAGAGACCCAGTACTTC
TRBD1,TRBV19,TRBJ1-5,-,CASSTGGAGTYQPQHF,TGTGCCAGTAGTACAGGGGGCGCCGGGACCTATCAGCCCCAGCATTTT
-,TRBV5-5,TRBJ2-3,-,CASSLLAGETDTQYF,TGTGCCAGCAGCTTGTTAGCCGGAGAAACAGATACGCAGTATTTT
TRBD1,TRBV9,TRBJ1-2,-,CASSAPGQAYYGYTF,TGTGCCAGCAGCGCGCCGGGACAGGCCTACTATGGCTACACCTTC
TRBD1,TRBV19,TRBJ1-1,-,CASSSNRQGRGNTEAFF,TGTGCCAGTAGTTCAAACAGACAGGGGCGAGGGAACACTGAAGCTTTCTTT
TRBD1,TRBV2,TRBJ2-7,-,CASRGTGEGEQYF,TGTGCCAGCAGAGGGACAGGGGAAGGTGAGCAGTACTTC
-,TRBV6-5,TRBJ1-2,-,CASSYDSFYYGYTF,TGTGCCAGCAGTTACGACAGCTTCTACTATGGCTACACCTTC
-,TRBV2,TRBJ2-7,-,CASSPRDTTYEQYF,TGTGCCAGCAGTCCTCGGGACACGACCTACGAGCAGTACTTC
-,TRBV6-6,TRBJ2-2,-,CASSRQGGQYGGELFF,TGTGCCAGCAGTCGACAGGGAGGGCAGTATGGCGGGGAGCTGTTTTTT
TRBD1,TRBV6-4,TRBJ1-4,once,CASRTGPGEKLFF,TGTGCCAGCAGGACAGGGCCAGGCGAAAAACTGTTTTTT
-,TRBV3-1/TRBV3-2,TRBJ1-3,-,CASSPPGLSGNTIYF,TGTGCCAGCAGCCCTCCCGGGTTGTCCGGAAACACCATATATTTT
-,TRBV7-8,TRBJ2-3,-,CASNHRAGVASTDTQYF,TGTGCCAGCAACCACCGCGCCGGGGTAGCTAGCACAGATACGCAGTATTTT
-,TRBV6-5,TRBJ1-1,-,CASSLRNTEAFF,TGTGCCAGCAGTCTCAGGAACACTGAAGCTTTCTTT
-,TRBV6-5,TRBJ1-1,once,CASRTGWNTEAFF,TGTGCCAGCAGGACAGGATGGAACACTGAAGCTTTCTTT
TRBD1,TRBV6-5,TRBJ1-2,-,CASSSGQGNYGYTF,TGTGCCAGCAGTTCGGGACAGGGTAACTATGGCTACACCTTC
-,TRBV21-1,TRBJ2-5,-,CASSKTASGGPRSETQYF,TGTGCCAGCAGCAAGACGGCCAGCGGGGGGCCCCGTAGTGAGACCCAGTACTTC
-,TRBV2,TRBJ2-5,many,CASSEAGGGQYF,TGTGCCAGCAGTGAAGCCGGGGGTGGCCAGTACTTC
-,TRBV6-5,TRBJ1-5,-,CASSDLGGDQPQHF,TGTGCCAGCTCAGACCTTGGGGGGGATCAGCCCCAGCATTTT
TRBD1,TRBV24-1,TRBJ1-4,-,CATSDSSNRGKLFF,TGTGCCACCAGTGACTCCTCGAACAGGGGCAAACTGTTTTTT
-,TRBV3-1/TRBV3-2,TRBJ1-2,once,CASSQDIQGSDGNYGYTF,TGTGCCAGCAGCCAAGATATCCAGGGTAGTGATGGAAACTATGGCTACACCTTC
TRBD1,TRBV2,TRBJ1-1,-,CASSDRGRNTEAFF,TGTGCCAGCAGCGACAGGGGGCGGAACACTGAAGCTTTCTTT
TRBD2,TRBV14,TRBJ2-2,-,CASSPWTRSGTGELFF,TGTGCCAGCAGCCCTTGGACTAGGTCGGGCACCGGGGAGCTGTTTTTT
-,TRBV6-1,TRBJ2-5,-,CASSEGLTASGGTLETQYF,TGTGCCAGCAGTGAAGGCCTCACCGCCTCCGGGGGTACCCTAGAGACCCAGTACTTC
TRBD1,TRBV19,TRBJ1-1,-,CASSRGTDTHGRSNTEAFF,TGTGCCAGCTCCAGGGGGACAGACACACACGGAAGGTCGAACACTGAAGCTTTCTTT
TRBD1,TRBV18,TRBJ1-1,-,CASSLTGGTEAFF,TGTGCCAGCTCACTGACAGGGGGCACTGAAGCTTTCTTT
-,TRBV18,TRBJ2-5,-,CASSPVQGGPQQTQYF,TGTGCCAGCTCACCGGTCCAGGGGGGCCCGCAACAGACCCAGTACTTC
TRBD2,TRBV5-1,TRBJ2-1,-,CASSPGTTRNEQFF,TGCGCCAGCAGTCCCGGGACTACGCGGAATGAGCAGTTCTTC
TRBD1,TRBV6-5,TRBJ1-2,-,CASTRATGDAYGYTF,TGTGCCAGCACCAGGGCGACAGGGGACGCCTATGGCTACACCTTC
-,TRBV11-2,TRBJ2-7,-,CASSGQIGTPSKQYF,TGTGCCAGCAGCGGGCAAATCGGGACACCCTCGAAACAGTACTTC
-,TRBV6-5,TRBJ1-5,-,CASRVGQVNQPQHF,TGTGCCAGCAGGGTGGGGCAGGTCAATCAGCCCCAGCATTTT
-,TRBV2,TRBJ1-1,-,CASSVQGMNTEAFF,TGTGCCAGCAGTGTACAGGGCATGAACACTGAAGCTTTCTTT
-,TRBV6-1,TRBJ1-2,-,CASSEGGEGRRGGYTF,TGTGCCAGCAGTGAAGGTGGTGAGGGAAGGCGCGGTGGCTACACCTTC